This TCR beta chain was identified in a study of cytomegalovirus exposure and HLA in healthy donors. The study, taken as a whole, reports: Researchers catalogued roughly 170 TCR beta chains as cytomegalovirus-associated.

There are 14 residues in the CDR3. The trim removed 6 bases at V and 5 bases at J, leaving 4 bases unmatched. Germline V gene sequence: CDR1 MNHEY, CDR2 SVGAGI. Sequenced by immunoSEQ multiplex PCR; TCRdb stores in-frame clones only, minus some. The sample holds roughly 200,000 clones, about 81% seen once. Notes on this clone: Its antigen is undetermined.

The clonotype originates from a woman aged 25 to 39 in good health and CMV-seronegative. The chain joins TRBV6-5 to TRBJ1-6; 7 positions match TRBD1. Material for sequencing was PBMCs. CDR3 region: CASSPGTDNSPLHF. CDR3 coding DNA: TGTGCCAGCAGCCCAGGGACAGATAATTCACCCCTCCACTTT.